The clone carrying this T cell receptor beta chain was found once. Its antigen is unknown. Sequencing was performed with immunoSEQ multiplex PCR; in TCRdb, only in-frame clones are kept and a portion is missing. The sample contains about 68,000 clones, about 88% of which appear only once. This entry is derived from a study of chemoradiotherapy in HPV16-positive cancers. Study-wide context: Candidate HPV-specific clones and shared TCR motifs came from two HPV16-positive patients.

Study outcomes and limitations: For HPV16-positive patients, expanding HPV-responsive T cells associated with longer recurrence-free survival.

Samples were taken several times over chemoradiotherapy. With 0 bases removed from V and 4 bases from J, the gap between germline ends came to 10 bases. The CDR3 is made up of 15 amino acids. Germline V gene sequence: CDR1 SGHNT, CDR2 YYREEE (reference sequence). This rearrangement joins TRBV5-4 to TRBJ1-4, with D possibly being TRBD1 (5 bases). This sequence originates from a human donor with HPV-associated anogenital cancer. This sample comprised blood, obtained from a patient who underwent chemoradiotherapy. CDR3: CASSLDQGRNEKLFF. The CDR3 DNA reads TGTGCCAGCAGCTTGGATCAGGGCCGTAATGAAAAACTGTTTTTT.